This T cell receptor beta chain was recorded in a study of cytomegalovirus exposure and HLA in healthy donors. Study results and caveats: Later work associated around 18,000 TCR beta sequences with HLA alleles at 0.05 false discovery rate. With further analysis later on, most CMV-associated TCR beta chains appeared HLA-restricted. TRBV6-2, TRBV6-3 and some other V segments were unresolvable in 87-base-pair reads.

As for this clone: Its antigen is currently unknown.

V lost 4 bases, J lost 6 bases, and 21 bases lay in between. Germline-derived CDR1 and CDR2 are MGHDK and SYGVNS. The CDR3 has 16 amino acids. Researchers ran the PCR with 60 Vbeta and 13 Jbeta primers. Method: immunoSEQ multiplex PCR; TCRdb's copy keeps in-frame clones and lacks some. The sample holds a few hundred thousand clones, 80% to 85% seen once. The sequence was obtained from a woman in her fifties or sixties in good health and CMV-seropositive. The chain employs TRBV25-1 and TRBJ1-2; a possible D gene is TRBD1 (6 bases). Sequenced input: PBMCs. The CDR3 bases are TGTGCCAGCAGTGCCCTACCGGGGGGTAACAGGGATGGCTACACCTTC. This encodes CASSALPGGNRDGYTF.